This T cell receptor (beta chain) was retrieved from a study of Graves' ophthalmopathy and Graves' hyperthyroidism. The study, taken as a whole, reports: In separating ophthalmopathy from stable hyperthyroidism, a 13-signature model achieved approximately 91% sensitivity and 81.08% specificity. Blood also contained most of the expanded thyroid clonotypes above 0.001 frequency.

Amplification from RNA transcripts yielded the TCR beta CDR3 regions. An opening RT-PCR round employed HTBI primers and preceded a second-round multiplex PCR. TCRdb ran MiXCR on the multiplex PCR reads and lists one entry per CDR3 protein. The table includes approximately 700,000 distinct CDR3 sequences, more than 40% detected once. This CDR3 comprises 16 residues. Germline CDR1 reads SGHAT; CDR2 reads FQNNGV. V lost 7 bases to trimming and J lost 4 bases; unmatched junction nucleotides: 11. Other autoimmune diseases, uncontrolled infections, pregnancy or lactation excluded patients from enrollment. The PBMC fraction was derived from less than 11 ml of fresh peripheral blood. This clonotype appeared a single time. Its antigen is unknown. Being one base from a much bigger clone, this may be a read error.

The source is an adult man with Graves' ophthalmopathy. Source material: peripheral blood. The gene calls are TRBV11-2 and TRBJ1-2, with 11 nucleotides matching TRBD1. The CDR3 region has the DNA TGTGCCAGCATCTCTCTCCGGGACAGGGGGGGCTATGGCTACACCTTC. This translates into CASISLRDRGGYGYTF. The variable domain in full, completed from reference TRBV11-2 and TRBJ1-2, reads EAGVAQSPRYKIIEKRQSVAFWCNPISGHATLYWYQQILGQGPKLLIQFQNNGVVDDSQLPKDRFSAERLKGVDSTLKIQPAKLEDSAVYLCASISLRDRGGYGYTFGSGTRLTVV.